The 3 T cell receptor beta chains reported below all come from one sample, sequenced in a study of T cells after yellow fever vaccination. TCRdb recomputed calls from the 5' RACE reads with MiXCR, one row per CDR3 protein. The table includes about 300,000 distinct CDR3 sequences, 6.8% detected once. The sample was PBMCs, taken 45 days after the first yellow fever vaccination. Every receptor here comes from a man between 18 and 35 years old who received the YFV17D yellow fever vaccine.

This clonotype showed up many times. The gene calls are TRBV12-3 or TRBV12-4 and TRBJ2-2, with 8 bases aligning to TRBD1. J lost 4 bases, V lost 5 bases, and 6 bases had no gene match. CDR3 length: 15 amino acids. The CDR3 sequence is CASSSRGRGTGELFF. CDR3 coding DNA: TGTGCCAGCAGTAGCAGGGGGCGAGGCACCGGGGAGCTGTTTTTT.

This clonotype was seen once. CDR3 amino acids: CASRGRVGSNQPQHF. The CDR3 coding sequence is TGTGCCAGCAGGGGACGGGTGGGAAGCAATCAGCCCCAGCATTTT. The chain has TRBV2 and TRBJ1-5, with TRBD1 as a possible D gene (5 bases). CDR1 SNHLY and CDR2 FYNNEI come from the germline V gene. Trimming shortened V by 6 bases and J by 1 base, and 13 bases separated the two germline ends. This CDR3 is 15 amino acids long.

This clonotype was counted between two and nine times. The chain is built from TRBV4-1 and TRBJ2-2; the match to TRBD2 covers 8 bases. The CDR3 loop spans 16 amino acids. Per the germline V gene, CDR1 is MGHRA and CDR2 is YSYEKL. With V trimmed by 5 bases and J by 0 bases, 5 bases remained unmatched. CDR3 in DNA: TGCGCCAGCAGCACGGGGGGGAGGGCGAACACCGGGGAGCTGTTTTTT. Translation gives CASSTGGRANTGELFF.